These 9 T cell receptor beta chains were all obtained from the same sample, sequenced in a study of liver allograft versus peripheral blood T cells. Study-wide background: The study compared liver allograft T cell receptor repertoires against peripheral blood repertoires of liver transplant recipients.

TCRdb fed the reads into MiXCR, producing one record per CDR3 protein. Here the sample spans 8,300 or so distinct CDR3 sequences, approximately 17% being singletons. The receptor set was obtained from a human patient who had a liver transplant. Some T cells here may be from the graft donor.

This clonotype is labeled medium-sized. This chain joins TRBV10-3 and TRBJ1-3; 7 bases line up with TRBD1. The germline V gene encodes CDR1 ENHRY and CDR2 SYGVKD. CDR3 length: 15 amino acids. V lost 6 bases and J lost 0; bases outside the gene matches: 5. The chain's CDR3 is CAISGQANSGNTIYF. Written as DNA, the CDR3 is TGTGCCATCAGCGGACAGGCCAACTCTGGAAACACCATATATTTT.

The rearrangement links TRBV20-1 to TRBJ2-3; 8 nucleotides agree with TRBD2. Germline lookup yields CDR1 DFQATT and CDR2 SNEGSKA (reference sequence). The CDR3 is made up of 19 amino acids. The junction had 14 bases not matched to a gene; V was cut back by 0 bases and J by 0 bases. The CDR3 protein is CSARDPLGGGTPSTDTQYF. The CDR3 DNA sequence: TGCAGTGCTAGAGACCCCTTGGGCGGGGGGACCCCTAGCACAGATACGCAGTATTTT.

This clonotype has only one observation. This chain links TRBV10-3 with TRBJ1-3, with D possibly matching TRBD1 (5 bases). CDR3 size: 14 residues. Per germline, CDR1 ENHRY and CDR2 SYGVKD. The ends were cut back, 7 bases at V and 7 bases at J, with 17 bases in the middle. The CDR3 region has the DNA TGTGCCATCAAGGAGCGGGACCTGCGGAACACCATATATTTT. The encoded protein is CAIKERDLRNTIYF.

The table lists this clonotype with many counts. The chain links TRBV20-1 to TRBJ1-3; D remains unclear. This CDR3 region has 16 residues. From germline, CDR1 is DFQATT and CDR2 SNEGSKA (reference sequence). Deletions cut 1 base from V and 0 bases from J, with 13 bases between. DNA of the CDR3: TGCAGTGCTAGAGGCAGGAGACTATTCTCTGGAAACACCATATATTTT. This codes for CSARGRRLFSGNTIYF.

In this sample, this clonotype is medium-sized. The CDR3: CASQRSLSIDEQFF. The CDR3 DNA follows: TGTGCCAGCCAAAGATCACTTAGCATCGATGAGCAGTTCTTC. This rearrangement joins TRBV28 to TRBJ2-1, with unresolved D. The CDR3 loop spans 14 amino acids. Germline assignment: CDR1 MDHEN and CDR2 SYDVKM. V gave up 8 bases and J gave up 8 bases, with 19 bases separating them.

The gene calls are TRBV12-3 or TRBV12-4 and TRBJ2-1; 10 bases line up with TRBD2. The CDR3 runs 14 residues. V gave up 5 bases and J gave up 8 bases; unmatched junction bases: 6. This chain's CDR3 is CASSPGLAVDEQFF. The CDR3, as DNA: TGTGCCAGCAGTCCCGGACTAGCGGTGGATGAGCAGTTCTTC.

Within the sample, this clonotype is medium-sized. V usage is TRBV19 and J usage is TRBJ2-7; TRBD1 aligns across 11 bases. With 5 bases clipped from V and 2 bases from J, the junction kept 14 bases outside the gene matches. The CDR3 length is 18 residues. Germline V gene lookup returns CDR1 LNHDA and CDR2 SQIVND (reference sequence). The CDR3 spells CASSGPDRGPKVAYEQYF. The CDR3 DNA reads TGTGCCAGTAGTGGCCCGGACAGGGGGCCCAAGGTGGCCTACGAGCAGTACTTC.

Many counts were recorded for this clonotype. V gene TRBV12-3 or TRBV12-4 combines with J gene TRBJ2-7, with unresolved D. The CDR3 extends over 13 amino acids. Trimming cost V 3 bases and J 3 bases, with 9 bases left between them. CDR3 nucleotide sequence: TGTGCCAGCAGTTTGGGCCTATACTACGAGCAGTACTTC. Residues: CASSLGLYYEQYF.

As regards this clonotype: A read error is possible here, since a much larger clone lies one base away. The rearrangement uses TRBV6-1 and TRBJ2-5; D possibly uses TRBD1 or TRBD2 (5 bases each). V lost 7 bases, J lost 4 bases, and 19 bases lay in between. Germline CDR1 MNHNS, CDR2 SASEGT. The CDR3 covers 15 residues. DNA of the CDR3: TGTGCCAGCATAGTATCGTGGGGGTCGGGAGAGACCCAGTACTTC. Its protein product is CASIVSWGSGETQYF.